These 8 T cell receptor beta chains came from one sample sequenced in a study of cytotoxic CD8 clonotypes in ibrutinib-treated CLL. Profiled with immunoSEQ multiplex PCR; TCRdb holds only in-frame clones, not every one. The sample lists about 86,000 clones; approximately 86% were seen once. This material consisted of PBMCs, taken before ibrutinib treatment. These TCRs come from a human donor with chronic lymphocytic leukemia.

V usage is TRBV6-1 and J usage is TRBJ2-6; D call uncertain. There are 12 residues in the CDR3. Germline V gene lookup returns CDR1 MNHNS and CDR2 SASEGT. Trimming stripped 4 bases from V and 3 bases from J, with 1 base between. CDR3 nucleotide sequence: TGTGCCAGCAGTGGTGGGGCCAACGTCCTGACTTTC. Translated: CASSGGANVLTF.

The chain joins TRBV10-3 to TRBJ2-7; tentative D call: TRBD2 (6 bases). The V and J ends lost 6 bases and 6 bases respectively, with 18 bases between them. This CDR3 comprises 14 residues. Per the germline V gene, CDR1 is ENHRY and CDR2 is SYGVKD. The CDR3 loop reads CAIRDSAGTREQYF. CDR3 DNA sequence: TGTGCCATCAGGGACTCTGCGGGAACGCGCGAGCAGTACTTC.

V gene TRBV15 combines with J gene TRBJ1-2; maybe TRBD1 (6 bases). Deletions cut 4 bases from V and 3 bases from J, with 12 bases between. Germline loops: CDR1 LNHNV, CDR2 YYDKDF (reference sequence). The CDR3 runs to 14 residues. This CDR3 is CATSNQRGHYGYTF. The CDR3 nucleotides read TGTGCCACCAGCAACCAACGGGGGCACTATGGCTACACCTTC.

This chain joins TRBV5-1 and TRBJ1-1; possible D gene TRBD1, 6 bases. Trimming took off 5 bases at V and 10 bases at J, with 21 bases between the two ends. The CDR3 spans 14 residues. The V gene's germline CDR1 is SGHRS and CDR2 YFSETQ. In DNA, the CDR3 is TGCGCCAGCAGGGCCTACTCAGGGGATCGTGGAGCTTTCTTT. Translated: CASRAYSGDRGAFF.

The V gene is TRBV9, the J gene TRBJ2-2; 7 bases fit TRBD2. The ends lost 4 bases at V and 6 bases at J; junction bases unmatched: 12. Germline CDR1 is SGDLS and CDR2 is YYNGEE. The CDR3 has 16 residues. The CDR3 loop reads CASSYGAGEAAGELFF. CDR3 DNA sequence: TGTGCCAGCAGCTATGGTGCGGGAGAGGCAGCCGGGGAGCTGTTTTTT.

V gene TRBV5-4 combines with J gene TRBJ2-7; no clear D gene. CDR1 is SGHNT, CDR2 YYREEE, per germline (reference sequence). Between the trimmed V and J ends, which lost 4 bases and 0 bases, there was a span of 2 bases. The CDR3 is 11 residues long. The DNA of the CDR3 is TGTGCCAGCAGCATCTCCTACGAGCAGTACTTC. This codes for CASSISYEQYF.

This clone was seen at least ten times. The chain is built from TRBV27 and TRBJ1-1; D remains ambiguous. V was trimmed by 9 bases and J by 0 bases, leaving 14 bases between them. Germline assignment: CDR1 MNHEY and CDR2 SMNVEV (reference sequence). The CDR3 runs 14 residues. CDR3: CASRRNRVNTEAFF. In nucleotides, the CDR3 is TGTGCCAGTCGAAGGAACCGGGTGAACACTGAAGCTTTCTTT.

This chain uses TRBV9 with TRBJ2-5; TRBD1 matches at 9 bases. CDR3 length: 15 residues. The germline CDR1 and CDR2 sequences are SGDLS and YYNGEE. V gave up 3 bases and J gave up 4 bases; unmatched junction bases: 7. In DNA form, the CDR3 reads TGTGCCAGCAGCGCGGGGGACAGGGATAGAGAGACCCAGTACTTC. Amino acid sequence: CASSAGDRDRETQYF.